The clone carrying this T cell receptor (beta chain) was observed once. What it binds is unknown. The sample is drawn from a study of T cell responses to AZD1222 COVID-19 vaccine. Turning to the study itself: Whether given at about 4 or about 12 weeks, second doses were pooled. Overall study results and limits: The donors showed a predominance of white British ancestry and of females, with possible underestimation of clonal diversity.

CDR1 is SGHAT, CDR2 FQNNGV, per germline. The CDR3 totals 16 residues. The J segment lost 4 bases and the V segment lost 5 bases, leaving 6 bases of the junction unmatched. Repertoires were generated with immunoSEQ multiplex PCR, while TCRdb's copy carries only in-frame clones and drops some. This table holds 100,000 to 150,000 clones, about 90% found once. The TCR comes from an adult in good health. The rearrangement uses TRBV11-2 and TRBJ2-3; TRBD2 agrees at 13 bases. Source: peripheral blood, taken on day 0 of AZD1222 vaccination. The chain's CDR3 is CASSPGTSGAADTQYF. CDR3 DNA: TGTGCCAGCAGCCCCGGGACTAGCGGGGCGGCAGATACGCAGTATTTT.